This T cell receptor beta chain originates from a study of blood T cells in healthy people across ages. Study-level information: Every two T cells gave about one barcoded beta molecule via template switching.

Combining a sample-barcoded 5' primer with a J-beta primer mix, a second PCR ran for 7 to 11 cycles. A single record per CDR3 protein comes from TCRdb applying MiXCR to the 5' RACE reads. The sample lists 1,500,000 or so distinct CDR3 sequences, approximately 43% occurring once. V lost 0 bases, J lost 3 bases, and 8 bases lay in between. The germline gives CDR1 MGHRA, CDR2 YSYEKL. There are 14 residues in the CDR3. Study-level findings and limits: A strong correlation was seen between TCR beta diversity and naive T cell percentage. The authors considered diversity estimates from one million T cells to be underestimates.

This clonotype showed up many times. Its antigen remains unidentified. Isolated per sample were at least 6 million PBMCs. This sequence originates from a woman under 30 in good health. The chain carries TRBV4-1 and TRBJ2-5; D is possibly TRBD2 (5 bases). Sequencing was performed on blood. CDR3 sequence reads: CASSQDREEETQYF. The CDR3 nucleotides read TGCGCCAGCAGCCAAGACCGGGAAGAAGAGACCCAGTACTTC.